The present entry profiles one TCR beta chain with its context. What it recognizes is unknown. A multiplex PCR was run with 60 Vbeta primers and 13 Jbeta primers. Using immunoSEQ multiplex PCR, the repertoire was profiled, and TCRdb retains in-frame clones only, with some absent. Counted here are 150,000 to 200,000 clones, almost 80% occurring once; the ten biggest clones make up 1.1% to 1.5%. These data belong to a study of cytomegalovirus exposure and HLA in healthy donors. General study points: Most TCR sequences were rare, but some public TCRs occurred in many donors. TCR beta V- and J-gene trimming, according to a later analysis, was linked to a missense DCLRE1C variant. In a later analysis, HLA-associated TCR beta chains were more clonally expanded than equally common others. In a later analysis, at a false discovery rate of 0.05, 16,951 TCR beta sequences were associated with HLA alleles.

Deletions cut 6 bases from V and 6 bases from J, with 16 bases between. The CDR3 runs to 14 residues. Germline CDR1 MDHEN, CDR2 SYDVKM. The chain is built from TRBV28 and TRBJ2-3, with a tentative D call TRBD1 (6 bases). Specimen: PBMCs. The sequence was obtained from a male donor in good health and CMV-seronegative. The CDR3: CASRIPGQSDTQYF. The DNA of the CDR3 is TGTGCCAGCAGAATCCCGGGACAATCGGATACGCAGTATTTT.